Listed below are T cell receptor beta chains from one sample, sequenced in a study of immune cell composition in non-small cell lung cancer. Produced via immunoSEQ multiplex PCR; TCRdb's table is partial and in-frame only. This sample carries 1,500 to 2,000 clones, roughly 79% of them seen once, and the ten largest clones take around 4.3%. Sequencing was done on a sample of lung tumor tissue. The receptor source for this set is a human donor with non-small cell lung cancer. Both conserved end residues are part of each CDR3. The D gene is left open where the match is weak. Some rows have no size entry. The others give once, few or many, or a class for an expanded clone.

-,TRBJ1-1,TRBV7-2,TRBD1,TGTGCCAGCACACAGGGGATGAACACTGAAGCTTTCTTT,CASTQGMNTEAFF
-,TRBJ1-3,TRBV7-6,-,TGTGCCAGCAGCTTATATTCCACAGCCTCTGGAAACACCATATATTTT,CASSLYSTASGNTIYF
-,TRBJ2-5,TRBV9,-,TGTGCCAGCAGCGTAGGGTGGGGCGGACCGGAACAAGAGACCCAGTACTTC,CASSVGWGGPEQETQYF
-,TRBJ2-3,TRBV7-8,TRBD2,TGTGCCAGCAGCTTCCCCCCCCGCGGGAGCATTGGAGATACGCAGTATTTT,CASSFPPRGSIGDTQYF
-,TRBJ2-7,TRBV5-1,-,TGCGCCAGCAGCTTGGAAGGGGGAAGCAGGCACGAGCAGTACTTC,CASSLEGGSRHEQYF
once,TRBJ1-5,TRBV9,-,TGTGCCAGCAGGACCCGGGACAATCAGCTTAAGGATCAGCCCCAGCATTTT,CASRTRDNQLKDQPQHF
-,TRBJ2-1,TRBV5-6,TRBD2,TGTGCCAGCAGCTTGAGGAGGACTAGCGGGAGGAATGAGCAGTTCTTC,CASSLRRTSGRNEQFF
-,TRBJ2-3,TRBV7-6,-,TGTGCCAGCAGTCCTTCGGCGGGGCTCGATACGCAGTATTTT,CASSPSAGLDTQYF
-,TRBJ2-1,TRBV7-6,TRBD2,TGTGCCAGCAGCCCCTTCGCGGGAGCAATGAGCCATGAGCAGTTCTTC,CASSPFAGAMSHEQFF
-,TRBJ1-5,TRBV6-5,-,TGTGCCAGCAGTCCCCCAGGGAATCAGCCCCAGCATTTT,CASSPPGNQPQHF
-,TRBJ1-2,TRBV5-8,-,TGTGCCAGCAGCTCCGAGGGCGGCTACACCTTC,CASSSEGGYTF
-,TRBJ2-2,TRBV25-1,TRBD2,TGTGCCAGCAGTGGACTAGCGGGGGGGGGATTCACCGGGGAGCTGTTTTTT,CASSGLAGGGFTGELFF
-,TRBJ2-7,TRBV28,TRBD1,TGTGCCAGCATTACACCCGGGACAGGGAGCGGACGCGAGCAGTACTTC,CASITPGTGSGREQYF
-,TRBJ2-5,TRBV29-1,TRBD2,TGCAGCGTTTTAGCGGGGGGGAAAGAGACCCAGTACTTC,CSVLAGGKETQYF
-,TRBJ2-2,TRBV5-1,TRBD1,TGCGCCAGCAGCATCGGTACAGGGGGCATCGGGGAGCTGTTTTTT,CASSIGTGGIGELFF
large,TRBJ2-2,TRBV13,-,TGTGCCAGCAGCTCTTTCTCGTCCGGAGACACCGGGGAGCTGTTTTTT,CASSSFSSGDTGELFF
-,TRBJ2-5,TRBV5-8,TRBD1,TGTGCCAGCAGCTCGACAGGGACGACAGAGACCCAGTACTTC,CASSSTGTTETQYF
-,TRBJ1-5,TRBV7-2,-,TGTGCCAGCAGCTTAGGGAGGGGTATTGGTGACAGTCACAATCAGCCCCAGCATTTT,CASSLGRGIGDSHNQPQHF
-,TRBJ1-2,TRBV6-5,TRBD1,TGTGCCAGCAGTCTACAGGGGACCTATGGCTACACCTTC,CASSLQGTYGYTF
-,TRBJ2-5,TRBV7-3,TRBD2,TGTGCCAGCAGCCCTGGGGGGCGGGGGGGCGTAGAGACCCAGTACTTC,CASSPGGRGGVETQYF
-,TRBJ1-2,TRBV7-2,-,TGTGCCAGCAGCTTAGGTGGGGGCGCAGGGGCCTATGGCTACACCTTC,CASSLGGGAGAYGYTF
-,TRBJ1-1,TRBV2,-,TGTGCCAGCATCTCCCAGATTAACACTGAAGCTTTCTTT,CASISQINTEAFF
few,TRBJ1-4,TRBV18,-,TGTGCCAGCTCACCACGGGCCGGGGGGGATGAAAAACTGTTTTTT,CASSPRAGGDEKLFF
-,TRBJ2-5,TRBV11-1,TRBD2,TGTGCCAGCAGCTTAGAGCGGGGTTTCGGAGAGACCCAGTACTTC,CASSLERGFGETQYF
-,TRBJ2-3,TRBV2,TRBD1,TGTGCCAGCAGTGCACAGGGGTCTCGGGATACGCAGTATTTT,CASSAQGSRDTQYF
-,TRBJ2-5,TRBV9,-,TGTGCCAGCAGCGTAGGGGGCAGAGGTCAAGAGACCCAGTACTTC,CASSVGGRGQETQYF
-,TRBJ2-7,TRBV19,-,TGTGCCAGTAGTATCGGGCAGGGATCTTTCTACGAGCAGTACTTC,CASSIGQGSFYEQYF
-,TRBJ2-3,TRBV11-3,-,TGTGCCAGCAGCTCCAGGGGTACAGATACGCAGTATTTT,CASSSRGTDTQYF
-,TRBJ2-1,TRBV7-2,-,TGTGCCAGCAGCTTAGGTCAGGTCGGAAATGAGCAGTTCTTC,CASSLGQVGNEQFF
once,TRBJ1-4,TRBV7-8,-,TGTGCCAGCACCCCCAACGCGGGGTGGACGAATGAAAAACTGTTTTTT,CASTPNAGWTNEKLFF
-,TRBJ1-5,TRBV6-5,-,TGTGCCAGCATAGGAGGCAACAATCAGCCCCAGCATTTT,CASIGGNNQPQHF
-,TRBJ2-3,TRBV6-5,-,TGTGCCAGCAGTTACGCGCAGGATGAAGGCACAGATACGCAGTATTTT,CASSYAQDEGTDTQYF
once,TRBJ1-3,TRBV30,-,TGTGCCTGGAGATTAGCGGGTGCTGGAAACACCATATATTTT,CAWRLAGAGNTIYF
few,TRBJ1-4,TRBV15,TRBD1,TGTGCCACCAGCAGAAAGACAGGGGCCACAACTAATGAAAAACTGTTTTTT,CATSRKTGATTNEKLFF
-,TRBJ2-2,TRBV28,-,TGTGCCAGCAGTACAAGCGGGAACACCGGGGAGCTGTTTTTT,CASSTSGNTGELFF
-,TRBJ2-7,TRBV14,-,TGTGCCAGCAGCCAAGGGAGATTAGGTATCTACGAGCAGTACTTC,CASSQGRLGIYEQYF
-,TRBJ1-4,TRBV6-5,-,TGTGCCAGCAGTTGGGGCAGTAATGAAAAACTGTTTTTT,CASSWGSNEKLFF
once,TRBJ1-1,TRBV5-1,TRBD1,TGCGCCAGCAGGACAGGGGATCACTTGAACACTGAAGCTTTCTTT,CASRTGDHLNTEAFF
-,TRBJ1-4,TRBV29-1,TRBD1,TGCAGCGTTGTCTCGCGAGGGGGCTCAACTAATGAAAAACTGTTTTTT,CSVVSRGGSTNEKLFF
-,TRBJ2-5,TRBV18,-,TGTGCCAGCTCACGGACTGTCCAAGAGACCCAGTACTTC,CASSRTVQETQYF
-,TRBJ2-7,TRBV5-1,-,TGCGCCAGCAGCTTGGGACAGGTAGGGGACCGGGAGCAGTACTTC,CASSLGQVGDREQYF
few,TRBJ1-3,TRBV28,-,TGTGCCAGCAGTCGAGCCCTACTAAACCGAAACACCATATATTTT,CASSRALLNRNTIYF
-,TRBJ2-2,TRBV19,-,TGTGCCAGTAGTCCCGACTTAGGCGCGAACACCGGGGAGCTGTTTTTT,CASSPDLGANTGELFF
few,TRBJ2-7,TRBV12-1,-,TGTGCCAGCAGCTTTTCCGGTGGTGACCGGGACTTACACTACGAGCAGTACTTC,CASSFSGGDRDLHYEQYF
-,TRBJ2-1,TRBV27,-,TGTGCCAGCAGTCTAAACTTAGCCAATGAGCAGTTCTTC,CASSLNLANEQFF
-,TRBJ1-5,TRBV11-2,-,TGTGCCAGCAGCCCGGGGGGGCGAGGAGGCAATCAGCCCCAGCATTTT,CASSPGGRGGNQPQHF
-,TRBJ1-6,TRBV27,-,TGTGCCAGCAGTCCTACAGGGAGCTATAATTCACCCCTCCACTTT,CASSPTGSYNSPLHF
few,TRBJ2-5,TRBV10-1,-,TGCGCCAGCAGTGAGTCAGGGGGCCAAGAGACCCAGTACTTC,CASSESGGQETQYF